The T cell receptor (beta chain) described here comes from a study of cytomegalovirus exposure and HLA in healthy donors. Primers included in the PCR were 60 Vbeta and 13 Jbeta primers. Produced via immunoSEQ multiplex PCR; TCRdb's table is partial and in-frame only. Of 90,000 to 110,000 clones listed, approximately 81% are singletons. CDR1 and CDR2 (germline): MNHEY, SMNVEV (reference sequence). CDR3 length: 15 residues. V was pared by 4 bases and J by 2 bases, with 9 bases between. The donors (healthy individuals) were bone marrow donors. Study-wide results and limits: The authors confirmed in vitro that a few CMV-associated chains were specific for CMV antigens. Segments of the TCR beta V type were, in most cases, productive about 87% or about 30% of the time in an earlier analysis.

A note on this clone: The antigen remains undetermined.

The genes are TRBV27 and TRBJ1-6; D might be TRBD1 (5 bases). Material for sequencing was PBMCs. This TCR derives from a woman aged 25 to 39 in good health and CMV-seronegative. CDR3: CASSWGGAYNSPLHF. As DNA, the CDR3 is TGTGCCAGCAGTTGGGGGGGGGCCTATAATTCACCCCTCCACTTT.